This TCR beta chain is from a study of T cell changes during pregnancy in multiple sclerosis. Trimming left V 5 bases short and J 0 bases short, with 16 bases between. CDR1 and CDR2 (germline): LNHDA, SQIVND (reference sequence). The length of the CDR3 is 16 residues. Measured with immunoSEQ multiplex PCR; TCRdb has only the in-frame clones, and not every one. The data contain tens of thousands of clones, about nine tenths of them seen just once; the ten biggest clones take up roughly 0.7%. Here the sequenced sample was peripheral blood, taken in the third trimester of pregnancy. The TCR originated in a female donor in good health, enrolled as a control in a pregnancy study. J is TRBJ1-1 and V is TRBV19; a weak D match, TRBD1 (5 bases). The CDR3: CASSRRGSLLNTEAFF. For the CDR3, the DNA is TGTGCCAGTAGTCGGCGGGGGTCCCTTTTGAACACTGAAGCTTTCTTT.